The 14 T cell receptor beta chains reported below all come from one sample, sequenced in a study of shared clonotypes between healthy human individuals. Naive CD8 cells were CD45RO-negative, positively selected for CCR7, excluding terminally differentiated effector memory CD45RA+ cells. Assay: immunoSEQ multiplex PCR; the TCRdb copy retains only in-frame clones and omits some. The sample has hundreds of thousands of clones, over 90% seen once. Sequencing was carried out using naive CD8+ T cells sorted from blood. The source is a man aged 25 to 45 in good health.

There are a few counts of this clone. The V gene is TRBV10-3, the J gene TRBJ2-7; 7 bases fit TRBD2. V shed 2 bases, J shed 6 bases, and the junction held 13 bases outside the gene matches. This CDR3 comprises 16 residues. Germline V CDR1 and CDR2: ENHRY, SYGVKD. This CDR3 reads CAISEALAVLPPEQYF. DNA of the CDR3: TGTGCCATCAGTGAGGCGCTAGCGGTACTCCCCCCCGAGCAGTACTTC.

The DNA for the CDR3 is TGTGCCAGCAGTTTCAGGGGGGGATTGGACGAGCAGTACTTC. This translates into CASSFRGGLDEQYF. The chain combines TRBV28 with TRBJ2-7; D is perhaps TRBD1 or TRBD2 (7 bases each). The CDR3 loop spans 14 amino acids. Germline V gene data show CDR1 as MDHEN and CDR2 as SYDVKM. V gave up 3 bases and J gave up 5 bases, with 14 bases separating them.

V usage is TRBV5-4 and J usage is TRBJ2-7; 9 nucleotides agree with TRBD1. V lost 2 bases, J lost 3 bases, and 6 bases stayed unmatched. Germline V lookup: CDR1 SGHNT, CDR2 YYREEE (reference sequence). The CDR3 is made up of 15 amino acids. The CDR3 nucleotides are TGTGCCAGCAGCTTTGTCGGACAGGGGAACTACGAGCAGTACTTC. Translation: CASSFVGQGNYEQYF.

V usage is TRBV5-1 and J usage is TRBJ2-7, with 8 bases matching TRBD1. The CDR3 has 14 amino acids. The germline gives CDR1 SGHRS, CDR2 YFSETQ. V gave up 6 bases and J gave up 0 bases; unmatched junction bases: 5. The CDR3 spells CASNDRGPSYEQYF. The CDR3 DNA follows: TGCGCCAGCAATGACAGGGGACCCTCCTACGAGCAGTACTTC.

This chain connects TRBV5-7 to TRBJ2-7; D is unclear. TRBV5-7 is an ORF for which the function is uncertain. This CDR3 has 15 amino acids. V was shortened by 7 bases and J by 4 bases, with 21 bases between the two germline ends. Written as DNA, the CDR3 is TGTGCCAGCGCCCCCACTTACCCGATCGTATACGAGCAGTACTTC. Translating gives CASAPTYPIVYEQYF.

The chain has TRBV7-2 and TRBJ2-2; the match to TRBD2 covers 16 bases. CDR1 and CDR2 (germline): SGHTA, FQGNSA. After removal of 5 bases from V and 5 bases from J, the junction contained 8 bases not matched to a gene. The CDR3 length is 18 residues. The CDR3: CASSQGLAGGGATGELFF. The CDR3, as DNA: TGTGCCAGCAGCCAGGGACTAGCGGGAGGGGGTGCAACCGGGGAGCTGTTTTTT.

This clone was detected once. The chain recombines TRBV6-1 with TRBJ2-3, with 7 positions matching TRBD2. The CDR3 has 17 amino acids. In germline, CDR1 is MNHNS, CDR2 SASEGT. V lost 0 bases to trimming and J lost 0 bases; unmatched junction nucleotides: 6. The CDR3 nucleotides read TGTGCCAGCAGTGAAGCACCAGCGGGGCTGAGCACAGATACGCAGTATTTT. It specifies CASSEAPAGLSTDTQYF.

V is TRBV27 and J is TRBJ2-5; 10 nucleotides agree with TRBD2. This CDR3 is 15 amino acids long. Germline V CDR1 and CDR2: MNHEY, SMNVEV (reference sequence). V was clipped by 2 bases and J by 5 bases; unmatched bases: 5. The CDR3 loop is CASSLGSGRAETQYF. CDR3 nucleotide sequence: TGTGCCAGCAGTTTAGGAAGCGGGAGGGCGGAGACCCAGTACTTC.

This chain uses TRBV7-2 with TRBJ2-3; tentative D call: TRBD2 (6 bases). Trimming removed 3 bases at V and 0 bases at J, with 19 bases between. The CDR3 spans 18 residues. CDR1 and CDR2 (germline): SGHTA, FQGNSA. The CDR3 coding sequence is TGTGCCAGCAGCTTCCCCAGCAAGCCGGACTATAGCACAGATACGCAGTATTTT. Its protein is CASSFPSKPDYSTDTQYF.

This sequence joins TRBV4-1 and TRBJ2-7, with D hard to call. Germline CDR1 is MGHRA and CDR2 is YSYEKL. This CDR3 comprises 15 residues. Deletions cut 3 bases from V and 0 bases from J, with 12 bases between. CDR3 sequence reads: CASSQKASSSYEQYF. The CDR3 DNA is TGCGCCAGCAGCCAGAAAGCATCTAGCTCCTACGAGCAGTACTTC.

The CDR3 DNA reads TGCGCCAGCAGCTTGAGGGCCCCAGGGGGCGCGGGGGACATTCAGTACTTC. Protein: CASSLRAPGGAGDIQYF. The rearrangement uses TRBV5-1 and TRBJ2-4, with D perhaps matching TRBD1 (8 bases). The CDR3 is 17 residues long. V was pared by 1 base and J by 8 bases, with 22 bases between. Germline CDR1 reads SGHRS; CDR2 reads YFSETQ.

J is TRBJ2-7 and V is TRBV2; 7 bases line up with TRBD1. Losses at the gene ends were 4 bases for V and 3 bases for J; bases not matched to a gene: 6. CDR1 and CDR2 from the germline V gene are SNHLY and FYNNEI. The CDR3 length is 14 residues. CDR3 nucleotides: TGTGCCAGCAGTGTGTTGACAGGGCACTACGAGCAGTACTTC. Protein: CASSVLTGHYEQYF.

The chain uses TRBV5-4 and TRBJ2-1; TRBD2 is a possible D gene (5 bases). In germline, CDR1 is SGHNT, CDR2 YYREEE (reference sequence). Trimming cost V 0 bases and J 0 bases, with 7 bases left between them. The CDR3 consists of 15 residues. CDR3 bases: TGTGCCAGCAGCTTGGACGCGGGCTCCTACAATGAGCAGTTCTTC. Encoded protein: CASSLDAGSYNEQFF. The whole variable domain, filled in from reference TRBV5-4 and TRBJ2-1, reads ETGVTQSPTHLIKTRGQQVTLRCSSQSGHNTVSWYQQALGQGPQFIFQYYREEENGRGNFPPRFSGLQFPNYSSELNVNALELDDSALYLCASSLDAGSYNEQFFGPGTRLTVL.

The chain uses TRBV4-2 and TRBJ2-5, with TRBD1 as a possible D gene (6 bases). The germline V gene has CDR1 LGHNA and CDR2 YNFKEQ. The CDR3 is made up of 15 amino acids. V was pared by 5 bases and J by 2 bases, with 15 bases between. In DNA form, the CDR3 reads TGTGCCAGCAGCTCCCGCCGACAGGAACAAGAGACCCAGTACTTC. As protein: CASSSRRQEQETQYF.